This TCR beta chain originates from a study of regulatory T cells in long-lasting Graves disease. As to time point: newly diagnosed GD, antithyroid drugs for less than 3 months. PBMC-derived RNA was used for the TCR library. American Thyroid Association guidelines served as the basis for diagnosing Graves' disease. Arm-PCR of CDR3 regions with iRepertoire HTBI primers generated TCR beta libraries. TCRdb re-called the multiplex PCR reads through MiXCR, storing one row per CDR3 protein. The sample holds around 500,000 distinct CDR3 sequences, approximately 12% seen once. This clonotype was observed many times. Deletions cut 0 bases from V and 6 bases from J, with 11 bases between. The CDR3 is 13 residues long. From germline, CDR1 is GTSNPN and CDR2 SVGIG (reference sequence). A further study also used this sample, focusing on T cells in Graves' hyperthyroidism and ophthalmopathy.

The material was peripheral blood mononuclear cells (PBMCs), obtained at new diagnosis, from a patient treated with antithyroid drugs. This clonotype originated in a man younger than 40 with Graves disease. The chain is built from TRBV30 and TRBJ1-1; D call uncertain. The CDR3 sequence: CAWSVRVKAEAFF. The CDR3 region has the DNA TGTGCCTGGAGTGTTAGGGTGAAAGCTGAAGCTTTCTTT.